The rows below give T cell receptor beta chains drawn from one sample of a study of blood T cells in healthy people across ages. TCRdb fed the 5' RACE reads into MiXCR, producing one record per CDR3 protein. This table has about 570,000 distinct CDR3 sequences, roughly 28% appearing once. The sequenced sample consisted of blood. All receptors come from a woman between 70 and 85 years old in good health. The CDR3 runs from the conserved cysteine through the conserved F or W. A D gene is named only where the DNA matches it firmly. Clone size is not always given. Where it is, it says once, few, many or a class for expanded clones.

V	D	size	CDR3
TRBV7-2	.	.	CASSSPIGGASGTEASF
TRBV20-1	.	few	CSAKRPGLEGHEQFF
TRBV12-3/TRBV12-4	TRBD2	few	CASRLAGYTGELFF
TRBV5-1	.	few	CASSVGTPTQETQYF
TRBV20-1	.	.	CSRGSGPVHEQFF
TRBV7-3	.	.	CASSFSAVGNTEAFF
TRBV4-1	TRBD1	.	CASSQQSGTADISYNEQFF
TRBV11-2	TRBD1	.	CASSQRRDSLTFNEQFF
TRBV27	.	.	CASRPTERLEKLFF
TRBV29-1	TRBD2	few	CSVEDGRNGEGEQFF
TRBV7-2	.	.	CASRPTGGSVSYNEQFF
TRBV7-3	.	.	CASSFGVGGGYTF
TRBV12-3/TRBV12-4	TRBD1	.	CASRDRDRVGSNEKLFF
TRBV6-2/TRBV6-3	.	.	CASSYSNEVTYPTDTQYF
TRBV15	TRBD1	few	CATSRGQGSNQPQHF
TRBV12-3/TRBV12-4	.	few	CASRLQSTNNEQFF
TRBV12-3/TRBV12-4	.	.	CASRPWGAGYGYTF
TRBV7-2	TRBD2	once	CASSYLSGEQNYEQYF
TRBV11-2	TRBD1	.	CASSPVRGGAFF
TRBV6-1	.	.	CTSSEVRYNAEAFF
TRBV14	.	.	CASSQASGTLHYGYTF
TRBV5-1	TRBD2	.	CASSFLAGSGEQYF
TRBV18	.	many	CASSPRDAPGNEKLFF
TRBV9	.	.	CASSGRGARTRELFF
TRBV9	TRBD2	.	CASSARGSSYNEQFF
TRBV24-1	.	.	CATSAEGPNGYTF
TRBV7-9	.	.	CASSLELGGYGYTF